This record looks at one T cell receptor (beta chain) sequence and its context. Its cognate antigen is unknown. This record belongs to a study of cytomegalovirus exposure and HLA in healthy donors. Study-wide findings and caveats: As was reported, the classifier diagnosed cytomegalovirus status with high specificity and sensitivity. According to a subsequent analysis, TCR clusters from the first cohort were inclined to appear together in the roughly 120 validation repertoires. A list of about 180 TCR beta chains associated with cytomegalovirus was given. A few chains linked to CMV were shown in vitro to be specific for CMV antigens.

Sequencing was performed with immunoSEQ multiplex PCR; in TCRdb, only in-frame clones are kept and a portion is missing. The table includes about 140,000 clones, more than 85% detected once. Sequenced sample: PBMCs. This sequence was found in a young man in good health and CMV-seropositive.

CDR3 sequence (DNA): TGTGCCAGCAGCTTAGATGGGCAGGAGGACTATGGCTACACCTTC. It is translated as CASSLDGQEDYGYTF. The genes are TRBV11-3 and TRBJ1-2, with D hard to call. Trimming stripped 0 bases from V and 3 bases from J, with 11 bases between. There are 15 residues in the CDR3. Germline V gene lookup returns CDR1 SGHNT and CDR2 YENEEA.